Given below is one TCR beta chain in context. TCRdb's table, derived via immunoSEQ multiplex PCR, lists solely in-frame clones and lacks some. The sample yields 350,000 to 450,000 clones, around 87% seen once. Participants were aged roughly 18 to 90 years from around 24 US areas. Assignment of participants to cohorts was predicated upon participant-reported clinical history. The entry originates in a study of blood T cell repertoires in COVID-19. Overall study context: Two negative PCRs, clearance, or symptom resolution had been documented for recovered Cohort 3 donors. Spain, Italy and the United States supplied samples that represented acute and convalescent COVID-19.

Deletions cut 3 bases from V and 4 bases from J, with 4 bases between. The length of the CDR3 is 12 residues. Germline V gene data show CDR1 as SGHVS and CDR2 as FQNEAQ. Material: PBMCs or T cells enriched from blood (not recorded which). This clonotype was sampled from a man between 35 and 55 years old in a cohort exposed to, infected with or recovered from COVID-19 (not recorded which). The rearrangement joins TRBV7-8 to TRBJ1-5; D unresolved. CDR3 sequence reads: CASSFQNQPQHF. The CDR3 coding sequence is TGTGCCAGCAGCTTCCAAAATCAGCCCCAGCATTTT.